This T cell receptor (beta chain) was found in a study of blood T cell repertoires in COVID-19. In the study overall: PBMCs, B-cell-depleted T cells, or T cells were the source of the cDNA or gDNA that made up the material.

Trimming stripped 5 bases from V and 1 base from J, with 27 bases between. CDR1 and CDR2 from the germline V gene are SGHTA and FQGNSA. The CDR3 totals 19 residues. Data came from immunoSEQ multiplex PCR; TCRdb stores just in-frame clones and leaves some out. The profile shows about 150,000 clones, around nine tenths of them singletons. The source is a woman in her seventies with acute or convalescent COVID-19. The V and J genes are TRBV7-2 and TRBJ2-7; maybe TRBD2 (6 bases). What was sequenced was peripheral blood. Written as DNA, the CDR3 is TGTGCCAGCAGCCCACCGACTAGTCGGGCGTCCTCCAGATCCTACGAGCAGTACTTC. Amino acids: CASSPPTSRASSRSYEQYF.